Here is one T cell receptor (beta chain) with its context. This record belongs to a study of CD8+CD57+ T cells in acquired aplastic anemia. Study overall: Sorted CD4+ and CD8+ cells yielded DNA averaging approximately 3.5 ug.

V lost 5 bases, J lost 6 bases, and 22 bases lay in between. CDR3 length: 16 residues. From germline, CDR1 is SGHTA and CDR2 FQGTGA. For sequencing, patients were chosen who had shown expansion of CD8+CD57+ cells by flow cytometry. Receipt of therapy had not occurred in any patient by the time of blood sampling. TCR beta VDJ combinations and CDR3 sequences were profiled from genomic DNA. MiXCR was run by TCRdb on the reads, yielding one entry per CDR3 protein. The top ten clones hold about 62% of a sample with about 98,000 distinct CDR3 sequences, 65% to 70% of them seen once. The rearrangement joins TRBV7-3 to TRBJ1-1; perhaps TRBD1 as D (5 bases). The receptor was isolated from a human donor with aplastic anemia. The specimen sequenced was sorted CD4+, CD8+, or CD8+CD57+ T cells (not recorded which) from PBMCs. The CDR3 here is CASSDTQQGVIAEAFF. CDR3 sequence (DNA): TGTGCCAGCAGCGACACCCAGCAGGGAGTAATCGCTGAAGCTTTCTTT.